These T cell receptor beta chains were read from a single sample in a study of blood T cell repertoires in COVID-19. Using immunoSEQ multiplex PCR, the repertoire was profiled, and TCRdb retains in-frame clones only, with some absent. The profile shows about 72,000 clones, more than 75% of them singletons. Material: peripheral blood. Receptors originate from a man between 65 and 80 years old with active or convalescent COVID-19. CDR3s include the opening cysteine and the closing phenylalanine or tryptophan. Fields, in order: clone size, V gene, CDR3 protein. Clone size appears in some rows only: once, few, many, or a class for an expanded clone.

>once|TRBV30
CAWSYRVNEQFF
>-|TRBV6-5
CASRSTGAYGYTF
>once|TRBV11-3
CASSLGASGSNEQFF
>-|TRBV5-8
CASSLQRTGNSNTEAFF
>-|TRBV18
CASSPTSGSDEQYF
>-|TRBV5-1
CASNSSNYGYTF
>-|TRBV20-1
CSVRQGYEQYF
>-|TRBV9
CASSVAPRGSYNEQFF
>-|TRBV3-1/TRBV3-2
CASSQDLGTDTQYF
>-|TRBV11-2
CASSRLGTSGREYTQYF
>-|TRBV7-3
CASSTTGGSRYGYTF
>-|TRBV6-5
CASSYSAGYGYTF
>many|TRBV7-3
CASSLGGTYTDTQYF
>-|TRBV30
CAWGSGNTIYF